Listed below are T cell receptor beta chains from one sample, sequenced in a study of human T cells and chemical hapten exposure. TCRdb analysed the RACE reads with MiXCR anew, one entry per CDR3 protein. The sample consists of about 73,000 distinct CDR3 sequences, about 8.5% of them appearing once. The sequencing used whole blood, collected in connection with sensitization to the hapten diphenylcyclopropenone (DPC). Source of these receptors: a woman aged 45-60 years with alopecia areata. Some clones in this sample may be carry-over from other donors' samples. The CDR3 runs from the conserved cysteine through the conserved F or W. D genes are given only for firm matches. Only part of the rows carry a size: once, few, many, or a class if the clone is expanded.

CDR3 DNA	CDR3 protein	D gene	V gene	clone size	J gene
TGTGCCAGCAGCTCCTTTACTAGAAGTGAGCAGTTCTTC	CASSSFTRSEQFF	NA	TRBV5-8	few	TRBJ2-1
TGTGCCAGCAGCTTGGTCGGACAGAAGAATGAGCAGTTCTTC	CASSLVGQKNEQFF	NA	TRBV5-6	few	TRBJ2-1
TGTGCCAGCAAGGGGGGATCGAACACTGAAGCTTTCTTT	CASKGGSNTEAFF	NA	TRBV6-5	few	TRBJ1-1
TGCAGTGCCTTTGGGGCAGGCGACTACGAGCAGTACTTC	CSAFGAGDYEQYF	NA	TRBV20-1	few	TRBJ2-7
TGTGCCAGCAGCCCGCGGGCCCAGGGGTCCTACGAGCAGTACTTC	CASSPRAQGSYEQYF	NA	TRBV7-8	few	TRBJ2-7
TGTGCCAGCAGCCAAGATTGGGACAGTAAACAAGAGACCCAGTACTTC	CASSQDWDSKQETQYF	TRBD1	TRBV3-1	few	TRBJ2-5
TGCAGTGCTAGAGATTTGGGTGAGAACACCTTC	CSARDLGENTF	NA	TRBV20-1	NA	TRBJ1-2
TGTGCCTGGAGTGTAGTGGGACTAGCGGGCCCAGATACGCAGTATTTT	CAWSVVGLAGPDTQYF	TRBD2	TRBV30	few	TRBJ2-3
TGTGCCAGCAGTTTCGGAGCAGATACGCAGTATTTT	CASSFGADTQYF	NA	TRBV12-3/TRBV12-4	NA	TRBJ2-3
TGCAGCGTTGAACCAGGTGCCACAGGGGGCAATCAGCCCCAGCATTTT	CSVEPGATGGNQPQHF	TRBD1	TRBV29-1	many	TRBJ1-5
TGTGCCAGCAGCCCCTTACGACTGTTGAATAGGGAAAAACTGTTTTTT	CASSPLRLLNREKLFF	NA	TRBV7-8	NA	TRBJ1-4
TGTGCCAGCAGTCTGTTATCCGGGACTGAAGCTTTCTTT	CASSLLSGTEAFF	NA	TRBV28	many	TRBJ1-1
TGTGCCAGCAGTCTTGGGTCTACCTACGAGCAGTACTTC	CASSLGSTYEQYF	NA	TRBV25-1	many	TRBJ2-7
TGTGCCAGCAGTTGGGGACAACTAAATACAGATACGCAGTATTTT	CASSWGQLNTDTQYF	NA	TRBV6-2/TRBV6-3	NA	TRBJ2-3
TGTGCCAGCACTAGAAGGGACAGCGGCGGGGATGAGCAGTTCTTC	CASTRRDSGGDEQFF	NA	TRBV6-1	few	TRBJ2-1
TGCAGCGTATCTGCTACAGGGGGCCAAGAGACCCAGTACTTC	CSVSATGGQETQYF	TRBD1	TRBV29-1	NA	TRBJ2-5
TGCAGTATCCGGGACAGGGGCTACGAGCAGTACTTC	CSIRDRGYEQYF	TRBD1	TRBV29-1	few	TRBJ2-7
TGTGCCGGCGGGACAGCTTACAATGAGCAGTTCTTC	CAGGTAYNEQFF	NA	TRBV7-9	many	TRBJ2-1
TGTGCCAGCAGCCAAGATTACGAGGAGCTGTTTTTT	CASSQDYEELFF	NA	TRBV4-2	few	TRBJ2-2
TGCAGCGTCAACCCGGAGCGGGGGCCCCAAGAGACCCAGTACTTC	CSVNPERGPQETQYF	TRBD2	TRBV29-1	NA	TRBJ2-5
TGTGCCAGCAGTATTGAGACTAGCGGGAGGCCCAATGAGCAGTTCTTC	CASSIETSGRPNEQFF	TRBD2	TRBV12-3/TRBV12-4	few	TRBJ2-1
TGTGCCAGCAGAGCCGGGACAGCTAACACTGAAGCTTTCTTT	CASRAGTANTEAFF	TRBD1	TRBV6-4	NA	TRBJ1-1
TGTGCCAGTAAGGGGAACACCGGGGAGCTGTTTTTT	CASKGNTGELFF	NA	TRBV19	few	TRBJ2-2
TGTGCCAGCAGCTCCCCTCGACAGATCCAAGAGACCCAGTACTTC	CASSSPRQIQETQYF	NA	TRBV7-9	NA	TRBJ2-5
TGTGCCAGCAGTTTATCCCCCTTTAATGAGCAGTTCTTC	CASSLSPFNEQFF	NA	TRBV28	few	TRBJ2-1
TGTGCCAGCAGCCAGGATACTGGGCGGTTCTTC	CASSQDTGRFF	NA	TRBV28	NA	TRBJ2-1
TGTGCCAGCTCCCCCCCGGACAGGGTCTCCGAGCAGTACTTC	CASSPPDRVSEQYF	TRBD1	TRBV18	many	TRBJ2-7
TGTGCCAGCAGCCAGATGACGGGTAGCACAGATACGCAGTATTTT	CASSQMTGSTDTQYF	NA	TRBV3-1	many	TRBJ2-3
TGTGCCATCAGTGAGTCGTTTGACAGCTCCTACGAGCAGTACTTC	CAISESFDSSYEQYF	NA	TRBV10-3	few	TRBJ2-7
TGTGCCAGCATCGCAACTGGGGCCAACGTCCTGACTTTC	CASIATGANVLTF	NA	TRBV2	few	TRBJ2-6
TGTGCCAGCAGCCGGGACAGGATTCAGCCCCAGCATTTT	CASSRDRIQPQHF	TRBD1	TRBV3-1	NA	TRBJ1-5
TGTGCCAGCAGCGACGACAGGCAAGAGACCCAGTACTTC	CASSDDRQETQYF	NA	TRBV13	NA	TRBJ2-5
TGTGCCAGCACACAGGGGGCAAGCAATCAGCCCCAGCATTTT	CASTQGASNQPQHF	TRBD1	TRBV12-3/TRBV12-4	NA	TRBJ1-5
TGCAGCGTACCGGGACAGACATACAATGAGCAGTTCTTC	CSVPGQTYNEQFF	TRBD1	TRBV29-1	few	TRBJ2-1
TGTGCCAGCAGCCCAGGGGCCGAGCAGCAGTACTTC	CASSPGAEQQYF	NA	TRBV3-1	NA	TRBJ2-7
TGTGCCAGCAGCCATAGGGCAGGAGAGACTGAAGCTTTCTTT	CASSHRAGETEAFF	NA	TRBV3-1	few	TRBJ1-1
TGCAGTGCTCCCCTGGTCAGGACGACTGACGAGCAGTACTTC	CSAPLVRTTDEQYF	NA	TRBV20-1	many	TRBJ2-7
TGCGCCAGCAGCCATCCCGGGACCAATGAGCAGTTCTTC	CASSHPGTNEQFF	NA	TRBV4-1	NA	TRBJ2-1
TGTGCCATCAGTTCGACAGGGGGCCGGGAAAAACTGTTTTTT	CAISSTGGREKLFF	TRBD1	TRBV10-3	many	TRBJ1-4
TGCAGCGTTGGGCAGGGGGCCGCTGGGGCCAACGTCCTGACTTTC	CSVGQGAAGANVLTF	TRBD1	TRBV29-1	NA	TRBJ2-6
TGTGCCAGCAGCGAACAGGGCCGGCGAGGCGAGCAGTACTTC	CASSEQGRRGEQYF	NA	TRBV28	NA	TRBJ2-7
TGCAGCGTTGAAGATCGACAGAACTACGAGCAGTACTTC	CSVEDRQNYEQYF	NA	TRBV29-1	NA	TRBJ2-7
TGTGCCAGCAGTTTATCGACAGGGGGCACAGATACGCAGTATTTT	CASSLSTGGTDTQYF	TRBD1	TRBV27	many	TRBJ2-3
TGTGCCAGCAGTTTATCGGGTGGCTTAAATGAAAAACTGTTTTTT	CASSLSGGLNEKLFF	NA	TRBV27	many	TRBJ1-4
TGTGCCAGCAGCTCAGGGGGGGGCAACGCGAACACCGGGGAGCTGTTTTTT	CASSSGGGNANTGELFF	NA	TRBV11-3	many	TRBJ2-2
TGTGCCAGCAGTTACGATTCGGCAGGGAGTAGCACAGATACGCAGTATTTT	CASSYDSAGSSTDTQYF	NA	TRBV6-6	NA	TRBJ2-3
TGTGCCACCAGTGATCCTCTTAGCGGGGGGGCGTCAGATACGCAGTATTTT	CATSDPLSGGASDTQYF	TRBD2	TRBV24-1	many	TRBJ2-3
TGTGCCAGCAGATTTCCAGGGAACACTGAAGCTTTCTTT	CASRFPGNTEAFF	NA	TRBV12-3/TRBV12-4	few	TRBJ1-1
TGCAGCGTTGGTCCGTTGGCAGATGGCTACACCTTC	CSVGPLADGYTF	NA	TRBV29-1	many	TRBJ1-2